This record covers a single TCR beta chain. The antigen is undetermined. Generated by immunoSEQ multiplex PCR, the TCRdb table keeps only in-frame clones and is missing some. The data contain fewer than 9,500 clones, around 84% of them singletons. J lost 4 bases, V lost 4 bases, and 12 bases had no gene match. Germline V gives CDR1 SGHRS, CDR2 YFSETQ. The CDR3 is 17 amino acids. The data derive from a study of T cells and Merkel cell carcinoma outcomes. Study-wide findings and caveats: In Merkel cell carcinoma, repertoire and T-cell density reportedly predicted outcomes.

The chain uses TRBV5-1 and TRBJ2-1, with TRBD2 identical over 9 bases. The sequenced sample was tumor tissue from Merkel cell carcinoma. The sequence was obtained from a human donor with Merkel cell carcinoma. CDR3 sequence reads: CASSLRTSENRYNEQFF. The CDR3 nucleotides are TGCGCCAGCAGCCTTCGGACTAGCGAGAATCGGTACAATGAGCAGTTCTTC.